This record looks at one T cell receptor (beta chain) sequence and its context. The target antigen is unknown. This sample was taken from a study of CD8+ T cells in alopecia areata. Study-wide context: Treated patients swallowed 5 to 10 mg of oral tofacitinib twice daily. For 6 to 18 months, tofacitinib was taken, and 6 months off drug followed.

Study conclusions and caveats: Clonality exceeded that of normal scalp in lesional scalp, most notably in alopecia totalis/universalis.

Extracted from the samples, RNA was reverse transcribed into cDNA to serve as the sequencing template. Repertoires were generated with immunoSEQ multiplex PCR, while TCRdb's copy carries only in-frame clones and drops some. In the table there are 160,000 or so clones, 45% to 55% of which are singletons. This receptor was identified in a human donor with alopecia areata. The material was CD8+ T cells sorted from blood, obtained at week 0.

The CDR3 region is CASSLGSISYEQYF. In nucleotides, the CDR3 is TGTGCCAGCAGCTTGGGCAGTATTTCCTACGAGCAGTACTTC. J is TRBJ2-7 and V is TRBV7-3; D unclear. The CDR3 loop spans 14 amino acids. The V and J ends lost 3 bases and 1 base respectively, with 10 bases between them. The germline V gene encodes CDR1 SGHTA and CDR2 FQGTGA.